The rows below give T cell receptor beta chains drawn from one sample of a study of T cells after yellow fever vaccination. MiXCR, applied by TCRdb to the 5' RACE reads, yields one record per CDR3 protein. The repertoire holds a few hundred thousand distinct CDR3 sequences, with roughly 6.8% as singletons. Here the sequenced sample was PBMCs, taken about 41 days after the first yellow fever vaccination. These receptors came from a young man who received the YFV17D yellow fever vaccine. The CDR3 runs from the conserved cysteine through the conserved F or W. A D gene is named only where the DNA matches it firmly. Expanded clones are given a class, and other clones once, few, many or no size at all.

size,V,J,D,CDR3,DNA
many,TRBV14,TRBJ2-2,NA,CASRFESGKAGELFF,TGTGCCAGCCGTTTCGAATCAGGGAAGGCCGGGGAGCTGTTTTTT
many,TRBV28,TRBJ2-5,NA,CASGIRTYQETQYF,TGTGCCAGCGGTATCCGGACATACCAAGAGACCCAGTACTTC
NA,TRBV20-1,TRBJ2-1,NA,CCARDRRQGLYNEQFF,TGCTGTGCTAGAGATCGGCGGCAGGGGTTATACAATGAGCAGTTCTTC
NA,TRBV7-6,TRBJ2-1,TRBD2,CASSSPTSGGNEQFF,TGTGCCAGCAGCTCGCCGACTAGCGGGGGAAATGAGCAGTTCTTC
few,TRBV12-3/TRBV12-4,TRBJ2-7,TRBD2,CASSSGLAGGKYF,TGTGCCAGCAGTTCGGGACTAGCGGGGGGCAAGTACTTC
NA,TRBV7-6,TRBJ1-2,NA,CASSLSAGLVTGYTF,TGTGCCAGCAGCTTAAGTGCCGGTCTGGTAACGGGCTACACCTTC
NA,TRBV28,TRBJ2-6,NA,CASSLADISGANVLTF,TGTGCCAGCAGTTTGGCCGACATCTCTGGGGCCAACGTCCTGACTTTC
NA,TRBV29-1,TRBJ1-1,NA,CSDDSFEAFF,TGCAGCGATGACAGTTTTGAAGCTTTCTTT
many,TRBV11-2,TRBJ2-5,TRBD2,CASSLRVGLDGTQYF,TGTGCCAGCAGCTTAAGGGTAGGACTAGACGGGACCCAGTACTTC
many,TRBV4-1,TRBJ2-5,TRBD2,CASSQGWKAGGAETQYF,TGCGCCAGCAGCCAAGGGTGGAAAGCGGGGGGCGCAGAGACCCAGTACTTC
NA,TRBV10-3,TRBJ1-6,NA,CAISESYSPLHF,TGTGCCATCAGTGAGTCCTATTCACCCCTCCACTTT
few,TRBV15,TRBJ1-3,NA,CATSGPGSGNTIYF,TGTGCCACCAGCGGACCGGGCTCTGGAAACACCATATATTTT
few,TRBV20-1,TRBJ2-1,NA,CSATTGNEQFF,TGCAGTGCCACGACCGGGAATGAGCAGTTCTTC
NA,TRBV12-3/TRBV12-4,TRBJ1-1,TRBD1,CASSFVGQRDTEAFF,TGTGCCAGCAGTTTTGTGGGACAGCGGGACACTGAAGCTTTCTTT
NA,TRBV5-5,TRBJ1-2,TRBD1,CASSLDRDTSYTF,TGTGCCAGCAGCTTAGACAGGGATACGAGCTACACCTTC
NA,TRBV2,TRBJ2-1,NA,CASSRQLYNEQFF,TGTGCCAGCAGTAGGCAGCTTTACAATGAGCAGTTCTTC
few,TRBV5-1,TRBJ1-1,NA,CASSSLQNTEAFF,TGCGCCAGCAGCTCGCTCCAGAACACTGAAGCTTTCTTT
NA,TRBV4-3,TRBJ2-7,TRBD1,CASSPGQGIDEQYF,TGCGCCAGCAGCCCCGGACAGGGAATAGACGAGCAGTACTTC
few,TRBV7-6,TRBJ2-3,TRBD2,CASSFAGGTDTQYF,TGTGCCAGCAGCTTCGCGGGGGGCACAGATACGCAGTATTTT
many,TRBV6-2/TRBV6-3,TRBJ1-6,NA,CASRPDMRLTLHF,TGTGCCAGCAGACCGGACATGCGTCTGACCCTCCACTTT
many,TRBV6-5,TRBJ1-2,NA,CASSYSTSHGGYTF,TGTGCCAGCAGTTACTCGACCAGCCACGGGGGCTACACCTTC
NA,TRBV5-4,TRBJ2-7,NA,CASTLAGNHYEQYF,TGTGCCAGCACCTTGGCAGGGAACCACTACGAGCAGTACTTC
few,TRBV2,TRBJ1-6,TRBD1,CASSEGQGAVNSPLHF,TGTGCCAGCAGTGAGGGACAGGGGGCAGTTAATTCACCCCTCCACTTT
few,TRBV5-1,TRBJ1-2,NA,CASSASWGSYGYTF,TGCGCCAGCAGCGCCTCATGGGGGTCCTATGGCTACACCTTC
few,TRBV20-1,TRBJ2-7,NA,CSARDPGRELGEQYF,TGCAGTGCTAGAGATCCTGGCAGGGAGTTGGGCGAGCAGTACTTC
NA,TRBV5-4,TRBJ2-7,NA,CASSFRGNPYEQYF,TGTGCCAGCAGCTTTCGAGGGAACCCCTACGAGCAGTACTTC
few,TRBV6-5,TRBJ2-3,NA,CASSYSRAQSPTDTQYF,TGTGCCAGCAGTTACTCGAGGGCGCAAAGTCCCACAGATACGCAGTATTTT
NA,TRBV7-6,TRBJ2-1,NA,CASSLVGVVYNEQFF,TGTGCCAGCAGCTTAGTTGGGGTGGTGTACAATGAGCAGTTCTTC
few,TRBV6-2/TRBV6-3,TRBJ1-2,NA,CASSYTPGLPPGGYTF,TGTGCCAGCAGTTACACACCGGGACTCCCGCCGGGAGGCTACACCTTC
NA,TRBV6-5,TRBJ1-6,NA,CASSSTLGAMDNSPLHF,TGTGCCAGCAGTTCCACCCTGGGGGCTATGGATAATTCACCCCTCCACTTT
few,TRBV15,TRBJ1-4,NA,CATSRDRGWDKEKLFF,TGTGCCACCAGCAGAGATCGGGGTTGGGACAAAGAAAAACTGTTTTTT
few,TRBV27,TRBJ2-7,TRBD1,CASIRTGAPLYEQYF,TGTGCCAGCATACGGACAGGGGCCCCTCTCTACGAGCAGTACTTC
few,TRBV4-1,TRBJ2-3,NA,CASSPGRGPGDTQYF,TGCGCCAGCAGCCCCGGGAGGGGGCCTGGAGATACGCAGTATTTT
many,TRBV4-3,TRBJ2-7,TRBD1,CASSQQVPYSTGVEQYF,TGCGCCAGCAGCCAACAAGTCCCTTACTCAACAGGGGTCGAGCAGTACTTC
many,TRBV25-1,TRBJ2-3,TRBD1,CASSESIRQGEGTDTQYF,TGTGCCAGCAGTGAATCCATAAGACAGGGTGAAGGGACAGATACGCAGTATTTT
NA,TRBV5-4,TRBJ2-3,NA,CASSGPPAPGTDTQYF,TGTGCCAGCAGCGGCCCTCCGGCACCCGGCACAGATACGCAGTATTTT
NA,TRBV18,TRBJ2-1,TRBD1,CASSSDRGHVQFF,TGTGCCAGCTCGTCAGACAGGGGGCATGTGCAGTTCTTC
NA,TRBV7-2,TRBJ2-2,TRBD2,CASSKASGTTIGGELFF,TGTGCCAGCAGCAAAGCCTCCGGGACTACTATCGGCGGGGAGCTGTTTTTT
NA,TRBV12-3/TRBV12-4,TRBJ2-5,NA,CASSRGGQGHGETQYF,TGTGCCAGCAGCCGTGGGGGCCAGGGTCACGGAGAGACCCAGTACTTC
NA,TRBV18,TRBJ2-5,NA,CASSASSDQETQYF,TGTGCCAGCTCAGCTTCTAGCGACCAAGAGACCCAGTACTTC
many,TRBV12-3/TRBV12-4,TRBJ1-1,NA,CASSWRGGGTEAFF,TGTGCCAGCAGTTGGCGGGGAGGAGGCACTGAAGCTTTCTTT
few,TRBV11-2,TRBJ1-2,TRBD1,CASSNRGLHYGYTF,TGTGCCAGCAGCAACAGGGGGCTTCACTATGGCTACACCTTC
NA,TRBV20-1,TRBJ2-7,NA,CSARAWGPSSYEQYF,TGCAGTGCTAGAGCTTGGGGGCCATCCTCCTACGAGCAGTACTTC